What follows are 3 T cell receptor beta chains derived from one specimen sequenced in a study of shared clonotypes between healthy human individuals. This table comes from immunoSEQ multiplex PCR, and its TCRdb copy is limited to in-frame clones, with some not included. The data contain 2 million to 2.5 million clones, nearly 97% of them singletons. The sequenced material came from naive CD4+ T cells sorted from blood. Subset of the sample: CD45RA+ positively selected. These receptor sequences come from a man between 18 and 35 years old in good health.

The rearrangement joins TRBV19 to TRBJ1-5; unclear D gene. Trimming stripped 5 bases from V and 1 base from J, with 12 bases between. From germline, CDR1 is LNHDA and CDR2 SQIVND (reference sequence). The CDR3 extends over 15 amino acids. This CDR3 is CASSQQVGSNQPQHF. The CDR3 nucleotides read TGTGCCAGTAGTCAGCAGGTGGGGAGCAATCAGCCCCAGCATTTT. Full variable domain (outside the CDR3, taken from reference TRBV19 and TRBJ1-5): DGGITQSPKYLFRKEGQNVTLSCEQNLNHDAMYWYRQDPGQGLRLIYYSQIVNDFQKGDIAEGYSVSREKKESFPLTVTSAQKNPTAFYLCASSQQVGSNQPQHFGDGTRLSIL.

In its sample, this clone was seen a few times. The CDR3 reads CASRGTWGQPQHF. In nucleotides, the CDR3 is TGTGCCAGCCGAGGGACTTGGGGTCAGCCCCAGCATTTT. The V gene is TRBV28, the J gene TRBJ1-5, with D perhaps TRBD1 (5 bases). V lost 8 bases, J lost 6 bases, and 14 bases lay in between. Germline loops: CDR1 MDHEN, CDR2 SYDVKM. There are 13 residues in the CDR3.

The gene calls are TRBV5-4 and TRBJ2-2; 9 nucleotides match TRBD2. The CDR3 has 16 residues. In germline, CDR1 is SGHNT, CDR2 YYREEE (reference sequence). V was clipped by 1 base and J by 6 bases; unmatched bases: 7. CDR3 in DNA: TGTGCCAGCAGCTTGTCTGTAGCGGGAGTGGCCGGGGAGCTGTTTTTT. Residues: CASSLSVAGVAGELFF.